This T cell receptor beta chain appears in the sequencing data of a study of CD8 T cells in ankylosing spondylitis. Study-wide points: Earlier literature documents some of the motif variants in reactive arthritis synovial fluid and blood. Matched synovial fluid from ankylosing spondylitis patients was reported to be enriched for disease-linked clones.

One entry per CDR3 protein, called by TCRdb with MiXCR from the 5' RACE reads. The profile covers some 120,000 distinct CDR3 sequences, with roughly 15% appearing a single time and approximately 3% taken by the ten largest. This CDR3 region has 15 residues. V dropped 5 bases and J dropped 6; count of bases not matched to a gene: 9. As to this clonotype: The antigen remains unidentified.

The sample taken for sequencing was blood, either unsorted or a sorted T cell fraction (not recorded which). This sequence originates from a female donor with ankylosing spondylitis or in good health (not recorded which). The rearrangement joins TRBV12-3 or TRBV12-4 to TRBJ1-5; TRBD1 matches at 8 bases. The CDR3 DNA is TGTGCCAGCAGTCCGGGACAGGTTTCGGTTCAGCCCCAGCATTTT. Protein: CASSPGQVSVQPQHF.